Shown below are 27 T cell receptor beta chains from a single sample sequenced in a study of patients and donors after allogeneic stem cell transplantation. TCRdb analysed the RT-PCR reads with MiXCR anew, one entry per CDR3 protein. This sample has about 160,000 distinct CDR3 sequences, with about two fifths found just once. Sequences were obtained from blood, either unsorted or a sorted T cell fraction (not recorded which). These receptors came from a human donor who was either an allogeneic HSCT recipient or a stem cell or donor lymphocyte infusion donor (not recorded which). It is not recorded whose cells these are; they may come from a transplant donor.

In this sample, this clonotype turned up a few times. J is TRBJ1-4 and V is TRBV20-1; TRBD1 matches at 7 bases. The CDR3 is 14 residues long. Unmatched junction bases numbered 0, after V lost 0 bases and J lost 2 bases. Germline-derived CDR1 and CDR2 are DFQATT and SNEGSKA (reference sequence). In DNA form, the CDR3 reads TGCAGTGCTAGAGACAGGGGGACTAATGAAAAACTGTTTTTT. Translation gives CSARDRGTNEKLFF.

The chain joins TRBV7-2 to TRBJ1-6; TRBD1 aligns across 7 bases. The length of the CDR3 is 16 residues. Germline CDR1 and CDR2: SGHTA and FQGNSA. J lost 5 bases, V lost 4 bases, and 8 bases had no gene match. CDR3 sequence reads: CASSSWTGVDNSPLHF. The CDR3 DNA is TGTGCCAGCAGCTCCTGGACAGGTGTTGATAATTCACCCCTCCACTTT.

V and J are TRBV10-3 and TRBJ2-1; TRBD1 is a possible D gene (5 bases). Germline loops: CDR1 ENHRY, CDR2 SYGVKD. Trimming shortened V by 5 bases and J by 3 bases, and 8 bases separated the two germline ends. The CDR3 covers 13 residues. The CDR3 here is CAISSQDYNEQFF. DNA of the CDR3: TGTGCCATCAGTTCACAGGACTACAATGAGCAGTTCTTC.

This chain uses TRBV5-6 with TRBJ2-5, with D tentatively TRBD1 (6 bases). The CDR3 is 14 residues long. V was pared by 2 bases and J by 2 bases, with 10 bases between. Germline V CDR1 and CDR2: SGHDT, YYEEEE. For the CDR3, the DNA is TGTGCCAGCAGCTTAGGACAGCCTCAAGAGACCCAGTACTTC. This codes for CASSLGQPQETQYF. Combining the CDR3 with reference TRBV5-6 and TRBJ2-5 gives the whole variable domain DAGVTQSPTHLIKTRGQQVTLRCSPKSGHDTVSWYQQALGQGPQFIFQYYEEEERQRGNFPDRFSGHQFPNYSSELNVNALLLGDSALYLCASSLGQPQETQYFGPGTRLLVL.

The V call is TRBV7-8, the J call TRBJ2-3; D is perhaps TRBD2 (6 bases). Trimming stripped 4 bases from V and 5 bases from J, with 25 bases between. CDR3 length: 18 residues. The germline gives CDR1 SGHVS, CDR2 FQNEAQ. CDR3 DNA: TGTGCCAGCAGCTCCCCTACGACTAGTCCGGGGCGCAAAGATACGCAGTATTTT. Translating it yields CASSSPTTSPGRKDTQYF. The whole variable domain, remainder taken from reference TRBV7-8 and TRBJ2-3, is GAGVSQSPRYKVAKRGQDVALRCDPISGHVSLFWYQQALGQGPEFLTYFQNEAQLDKSGLPSDRFFAERPEGSVSTLKIQRTQQEDSAVYLCASSSPTTSPGRKDTQYFGPGTRLTVL.

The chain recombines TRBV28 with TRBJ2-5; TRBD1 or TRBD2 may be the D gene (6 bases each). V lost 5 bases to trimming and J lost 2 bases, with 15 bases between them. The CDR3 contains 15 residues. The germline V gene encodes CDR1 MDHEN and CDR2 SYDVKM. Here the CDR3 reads CASSVLRGPQETQYF. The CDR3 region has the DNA TGTGCCAGCAGTGTCTTACGGGGGCCGCAAGAGACCCAGTACTTC.

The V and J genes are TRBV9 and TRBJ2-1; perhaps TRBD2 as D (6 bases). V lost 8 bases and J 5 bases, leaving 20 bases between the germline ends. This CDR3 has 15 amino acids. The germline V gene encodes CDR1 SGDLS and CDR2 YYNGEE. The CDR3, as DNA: TGTGCCAGTCGACTAGATCTGGGGATAGACAATGAGCAGTTCTTC. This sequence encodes CASRLDLGIDNEQFF.

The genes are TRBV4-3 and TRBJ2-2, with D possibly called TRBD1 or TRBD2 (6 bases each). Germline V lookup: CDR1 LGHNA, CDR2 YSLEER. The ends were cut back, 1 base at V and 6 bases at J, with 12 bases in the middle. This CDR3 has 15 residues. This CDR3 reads CASSQVGGPAGELFF. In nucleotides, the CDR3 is TGCGCCAGCAGCCAAGTTGGGGGGCCGGCCGGGGAGCTGTTTTTT.

CDR3 loop: CASSVGGTENTEAFF. The CDR3 DNA reads TGTGCCAGCAGCGTAGGGGGGACAGAGAACACTGAAGCTTTCTTT. The chain links TRBV9 to TRBJ1-1; 7 nucleotides agree with TRBD1. V dropped 0 bases and J dropped 1; count of bases not matched to a gene: 3. Germline V gene lookup returns CDR1 SGDLS and CDR2 YYNGEE. The CDR3 covers 15 residues.

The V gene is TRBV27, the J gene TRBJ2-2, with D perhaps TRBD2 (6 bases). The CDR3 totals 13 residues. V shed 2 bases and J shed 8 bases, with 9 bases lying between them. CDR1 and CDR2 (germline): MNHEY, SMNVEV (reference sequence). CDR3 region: CASSLGTSGELFF. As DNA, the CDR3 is TGTGCCAGCAGTTTAGGGACTTCTGGGGAGCTGTTTTTT.

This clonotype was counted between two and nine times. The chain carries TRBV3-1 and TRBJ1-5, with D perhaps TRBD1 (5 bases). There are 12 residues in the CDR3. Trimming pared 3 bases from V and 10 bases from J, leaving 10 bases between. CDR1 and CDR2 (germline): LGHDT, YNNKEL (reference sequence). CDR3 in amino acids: CASSQEGQPQHF. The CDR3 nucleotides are TGTGCCAGCAGCCAGGAAGGACAACCCCAGCATTTT.

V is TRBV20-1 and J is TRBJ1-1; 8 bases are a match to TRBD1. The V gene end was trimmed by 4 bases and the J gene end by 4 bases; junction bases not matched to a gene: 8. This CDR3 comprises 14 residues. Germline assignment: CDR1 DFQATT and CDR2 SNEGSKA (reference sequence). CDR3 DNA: TGCAGTGCTAAGAAACAGGGGGAGGTCACTGAAGCTTTCTTT. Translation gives CSAKKQGEVTEAFF.

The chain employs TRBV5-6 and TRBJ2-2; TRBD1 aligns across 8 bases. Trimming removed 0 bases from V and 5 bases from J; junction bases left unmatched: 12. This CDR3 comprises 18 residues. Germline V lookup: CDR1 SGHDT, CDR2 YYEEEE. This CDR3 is CASSLDPRGPFITGELFF. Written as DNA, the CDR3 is TGTGCCAGCAGCTTGGACCCCAGGGGGCCCTTCATAACCGGGGAGCTGTTTTTT.

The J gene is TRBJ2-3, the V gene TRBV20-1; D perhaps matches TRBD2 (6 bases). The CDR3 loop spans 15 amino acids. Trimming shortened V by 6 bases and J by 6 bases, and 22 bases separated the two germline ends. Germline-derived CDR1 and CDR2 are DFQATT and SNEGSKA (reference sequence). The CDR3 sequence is CSATLAQPGGDTQYF. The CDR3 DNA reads TGCAGTGCGACTCTAGCGCAACCCGGCGGGGATACGCAGTATTTT.

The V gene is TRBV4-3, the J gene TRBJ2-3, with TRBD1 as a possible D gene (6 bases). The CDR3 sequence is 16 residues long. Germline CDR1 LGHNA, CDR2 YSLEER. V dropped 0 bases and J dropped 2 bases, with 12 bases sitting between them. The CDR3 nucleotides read TGCGCCAGCAGCCAAGACTTTGCAGGGGCCACAGATACGCAGTATTTT. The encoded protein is CASSQDFAGATDTQYF.

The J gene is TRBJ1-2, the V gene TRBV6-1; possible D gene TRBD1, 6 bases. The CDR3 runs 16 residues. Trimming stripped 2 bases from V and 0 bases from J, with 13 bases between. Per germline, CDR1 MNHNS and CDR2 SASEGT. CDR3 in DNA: TGTGCCAGCAGTGAAATGCGGGGGCGGTCTAACTATGGCTACACCTTC. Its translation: CASSEMRGRSNYGYTF.

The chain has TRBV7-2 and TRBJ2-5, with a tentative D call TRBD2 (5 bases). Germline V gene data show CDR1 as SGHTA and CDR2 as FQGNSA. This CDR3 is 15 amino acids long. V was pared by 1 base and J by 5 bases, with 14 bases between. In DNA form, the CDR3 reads TGTGCCAGCAGCTTAGGTCCGGGGTTAATGGAGACCCAGTACTTC. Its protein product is CASSLGPGLMETQYF.

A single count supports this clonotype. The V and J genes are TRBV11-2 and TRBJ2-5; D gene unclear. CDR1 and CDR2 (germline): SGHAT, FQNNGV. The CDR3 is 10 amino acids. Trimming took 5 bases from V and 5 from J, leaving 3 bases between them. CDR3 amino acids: CASSAETQYF. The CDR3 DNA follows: TGTGCCAGCAGCGCCGAGACCCAGTACTTC.

This CDR3 is CASRTTGGNQPQHF. DNA for the CDR3: TGTGCCAGCAGAACCACAGGGGGCAATCAGCCCCAGCATTTT. The rearrangement uses TRBV7-9 and TRBJ1-5, with 7 bases identical to TRBD1. Trimming cost V 6 bases and J 2 bases; bases outside gene matches: 4. Germline V gives CDR1 SEHNR, CDR2 FQNEAQ (reference sequence). The CDR3 is 14 amino acids.

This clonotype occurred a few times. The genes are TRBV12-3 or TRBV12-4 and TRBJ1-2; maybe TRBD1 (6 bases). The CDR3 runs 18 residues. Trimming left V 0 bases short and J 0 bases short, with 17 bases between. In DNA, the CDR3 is TGTGCCAGCAGTTTAGCGATGGGACACCCGTCCTCTAACTATGGCTACACCTTC. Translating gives CASSLAMGHPSSNYGYTF.

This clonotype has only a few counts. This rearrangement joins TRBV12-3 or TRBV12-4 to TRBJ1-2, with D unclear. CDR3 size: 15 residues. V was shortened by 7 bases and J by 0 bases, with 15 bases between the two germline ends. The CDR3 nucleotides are TGTGCCAGCAAAAAGACCTCCCCCTCTAACTATGGCTACACCTTC. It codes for CASKKTSPSNYGYTF.

CDR3 nucleotides: TGCGCCAGCAGCCAAGATCGAGGGGGGGGCAATGAAAAACTGTTTTTT. Protein product: CASSQDRGGGNEKLFF. The chain combines TRBV4-3 with TRBJ1-4, with D possibly being TRBD1 (6 bases). V lost 0 bases and J lost 5, with 13 bases in between. This CDR3 comprises 16 residues. Germline CDR1 and CDR2: LGHNA and YSLEER.

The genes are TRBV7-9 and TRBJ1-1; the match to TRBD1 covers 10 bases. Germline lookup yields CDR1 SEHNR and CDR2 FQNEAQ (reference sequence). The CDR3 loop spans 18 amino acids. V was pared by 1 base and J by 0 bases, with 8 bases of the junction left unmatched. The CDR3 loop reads CASSLVLGTGDLNTEAFF. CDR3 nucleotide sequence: TGTGCCAGCAGCTTAGTCCTGGGGACAGGGGACTTGAACACTGAAGCTTTCTTT.

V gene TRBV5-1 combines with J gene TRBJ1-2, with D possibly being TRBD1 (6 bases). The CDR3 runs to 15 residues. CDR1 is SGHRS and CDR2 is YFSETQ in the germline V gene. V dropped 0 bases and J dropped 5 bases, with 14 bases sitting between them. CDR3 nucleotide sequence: TGCGCCAGCAGCTTGGTCTGGACAGCTACTTATGGCTACACCTTC. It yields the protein CASSLVWTATYGYTF. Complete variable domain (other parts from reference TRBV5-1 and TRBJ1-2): KAGVTQTPRYLIKTRGQQVTLSCSPISGHRSVSWYQQTPGQGLQFLFEYFSETQRNKGNFPGRFSGRQFSNSRSEMNVSTLELGDSALYLCASSLVWTATYGYTFGSGTRLTVV.

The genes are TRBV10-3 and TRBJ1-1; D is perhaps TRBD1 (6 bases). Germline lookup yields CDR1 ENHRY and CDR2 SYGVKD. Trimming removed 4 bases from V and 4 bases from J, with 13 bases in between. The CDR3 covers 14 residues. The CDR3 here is CAISVNRDGTEAFF. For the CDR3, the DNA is TGTGCCATCAGTGTCAACAGGGATGGCACTGAAGCTTTCTTT.

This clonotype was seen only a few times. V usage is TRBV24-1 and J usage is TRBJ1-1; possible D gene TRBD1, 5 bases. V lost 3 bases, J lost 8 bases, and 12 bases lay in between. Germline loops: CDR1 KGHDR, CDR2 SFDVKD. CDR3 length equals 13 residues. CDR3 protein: CATSDPPGGEAFF. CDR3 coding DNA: TGTGCCACCAGTGATCCCCCCGGGGGGGAAGCTTTCTTT.

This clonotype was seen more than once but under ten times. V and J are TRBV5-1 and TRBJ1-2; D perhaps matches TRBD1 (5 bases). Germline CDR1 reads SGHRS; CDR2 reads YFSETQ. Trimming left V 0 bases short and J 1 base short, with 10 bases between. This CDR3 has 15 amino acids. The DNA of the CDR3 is TGCGCCAGCAGCTTGGGGACACAGCTTAACTATGGCTACACCTTC. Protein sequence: CASSLGTQLNYGYTF.